This is a list of T cell receptor beta chains from one sample in a study of blood T cell repertoires in COVID-19. The repertoire was sequenced with immunoSEQ multiplex PCR; TCRdb's copy has only in-frame clones and lacks some. The repertoire holds around 80,000 clones, with about 73% as singletons. The source material was peripheral blood. These TCRs come from a man between 50 and 59 years old with active or convalescent COVID-19. The CDR3 runs from the conserved cysteine through the conserved F or W. D genes are given only for firm matches. The size entry is marked missing in some rows and otherwise reads once, few, many or a size class.

D,V,size,J,DNA,CDR3
TRBD2,TRBV10-3,NA,TRBJ2-5,TGTGCCATCAGTGAGTCCCCAGCGGGGGGAGAGACCCAGTACTTC,CAISESPAGGETQYF
NA,TRBV5-8,NA,TRBJ1-3,TGTGCCAGCAGCCCTGGACAGCCCTCTGGAAACACCATATATTTT,CASSPGQPSGNTIYF
NA,TRBV12-2,NA,TRBJ2-3,TGTGCAAGTCGCTTAGTAGGGGGGGGGCCGCCCACAGATACGCAGTATTTT,CASRLVGGGPPTDTQYF
TRBD2,TRBV5-6,NA,TRBJ2-1,TGTGCCAGCAGCCCCGGTCGGGGGGGGGATGAGCAGTTCTTC,CASSPGRGGDEQFF
NA,TRBV7-6,few,TRBJ1-4,TGTGCCAGCAGCTTAAGGGGAAGGAGTGAAAAACTGTTTTTT,CASSLRGRSEKLFF
NA,TRBV29-1,few,TRBJ1-1,TGCAGCGTCTCCCGGGACTTGAACACTGAAGCTTTCTTT,CSVSRDLNTEAFF
NA,TRBV3-1/TRBV3-2,NA,TRBJ1-1,TGTGCCAGCAGCCAAGATAAAGGACTGCTCATGAACACTGAAGCTTTCTTT,CASSQDKGLLMNTEAFF
NA,TRBV7-9,NA,TRBJ2-1,TGTGCCAGCAGCTACTCAGGGACAACCCTGGATGAGCAGTTCTTC,CASSYSGTTLDEQFF
TRBD1,TRBV6-5,NA,TRBJ1-5,TGTGCCAGCAGCGGACAGGGATCGAGCAATCAGCCCCAGCATTTT,CASSGQGSSNQPQHF
TRBD1,TRBV5-1,NA,TRBJ2-3,TGCGCCAGCAGCTTGACGGACAGGGGTTACCCCACAGATACGCAGTATTTT,CASSLTDRGYPTDTQYF
NA,TRBV7-3,few,TRBJ2-1,TGTGCCAGCTCGTGGGGCCCTCAGGTCGATGAGCAGTTCTTC,CASSWGPQVDEQFF
TRBD1,TRBV6-2/TRBV6-3,NA,TRBJ1-2,TGTGCCAGCAGTGACGGACAGGCCCACACCTTC,CASSDGQAHTF
TRBD2,TRBV5-1,NA,TRBJ2-3,TGCGCCAGCAGCTCATTTAGCGGGGGGGCCGAAGATACGCAGTATTTT,CASSSFSGGAEDTQYF
TRBD2,TRBV5-1,NA,TRBJ2-3,TGCGCCAGCAGCTTCTTAGCGGGGACGACAGATACGCAGTATTTT,CASSFLAGTTDTQYF
TRBD1,TRBV29-1,NA,TRBJ1-4,TGCAGCGCTGAGACAGGGGGGGAAAAACTGTTTTTT,CSAETGGEKLFF
NA,TRBV3-1/TRBV3-2,NA,TRBJ2-3,TGTGCCAGCAGCCGAGGACTTGGGGCAGATACGCAGTATTTT,CASSRGLGADTQYF
NA,TRBV7-8,few,TRBJ2-3,TGTGCCAGCAGCTCTCAGGGTTACACAGATACGCAGTATTTT,CASSSQGYTDTQYF
TRBD1,TRBV4-1,NA,TRBJ2-2,TGCGCCAGCAGCCAAACCGGGACAGGGAACACCGGGGAGCTGTTTTTT,CASSQTGTGNTGELFF
NA,TRBV11-2,NA,TRBJ1-5,TGTGCCAGCAGCCTCTCAGGGGGCAATCAGCCCCAGCATTTT,CASSLSGGNQPQHF
NA,TRBV4-2,NA,TRBJ1-2,TGTGCCAGCAGCCAAGAGGGGCAGGGCACCTATGGCTACACCTTC,CASSQEGQGTYGYTF
TRBD2,TRBV19,NA,TRBJ2-7,TGTGCCAGTAGTATAGATCCGAGCGGGGGGAACTACGAGCAGTACTTC,CASSIDPSGGNYEQYF
NA,TRBV10-3,NA,TRBJ1-1,TGTGCCATCAGTGAGTCTAGGACAGCGAACACTGAAGCTTTCTTT,CAISESRTANTEAFF
TRBD2,TRBV2,NA,TRBJ2-5,TGTGCCAGCACCGGACTAGATTTGGGCCGGTTTGCTAAAGAGACCCAGTACTTC,CASTGLDLGRFAKETQYF